The clone carrying this T cell receptor (beta chain) was recorded many times. This specimen belongs to a study of T cells in Graves' hyperthyroidism and ophthalmopathy. Background on the study: The authors collected peripheral blood at initial diagnosis, before any treatment.

Germline CDR1 SGHDT, CDR2 YYEEEE. The V end lost 1 base, the J end lost 0 bases, and 15 bases lay between the germline ends. The CDR3 runs 17 residues. The hyperthyroidism was newly diagnosed and had lasted under 2 months; the patients were aged 18 to 65. This sample holds PBMCs from 9.5 to 10 ml fresh peripheral blood. RNA transcripts gave rise to amplified TCR beta CDR3 regions. First-round RT-PCR with HTBI primers amplified the TCR CDR3 region. TCRdb analysed the multiplex PCR reads with MiXCR anew, one entry per CDR3 protein. The data show 400,000 to 500,000 distinct CDR3 sequences, roughly 15% seen once.

Sequenced sample: blood. The chain employs TRBV5-6 and TRBJ2-3, with D unresolved. The receptor's source is a woman under 30 with Graves' hyperthyroidism. CDR3 sequence: CASSLLSVRLSTDTQYF. The CDR3 region has the DNA TGTGCCAGCAGCTTGTTATCCGTGCGGCTTAGCACAGATACGCAGTATTTT.